This TCR beta chain stems from a study of shared clonotypes between healthy human individuals. V shed 6 bases and J shed 3 bases, with 18 bases lying between them. CDR3 length: 15 amino acids. The germline V gene has CDR1 MNHEY and CDR2 SMNVEV (reference sequence). Only in-frame clones appear in the TCRdb table, and some are missing; sequencing was by immunoSEQ multiplex PCR. The sample consists of some 550,000 clones, approximately 97% of them appearing once. Study observations and caveats: Incompleteness in sorted-subset sequencing, despite large depth, was shown by rarefaction. The sampled material consisted only of blood, and tissue repertoires are likely to differ.

Concerning this clone: Its specificity is unknown.

Researchers partitioned CD4+ cells into CD45RA+ naive and CD45RA-negative memory subsets. The receptor comes from a woman in her thirties in good health. V is TRBV27 and J is TRBJ2-7; D possibly matches TRBD1 or TRBD2 (5 bases each). The material sequenced was naive CD4+ T cells sorted from blood. Subset in this sample: CD45RA+ positively selected. CDR3 nucleotides: TGTGCCAGCAGCCACCGGGACCAGTATTACTACGAGCAGTACTTC. Translation gives CASSHRDQYYYEQYF.